A selection of T cell receptor beta chains follows, all from one sample in a study of blood T cell repertoires in COVID-19. Assay: immunoSEQ multiplex PCR; the TCRdb copy retains only in-frame clones and omits some. The data show about 220,000 clones, 80% to 90% seen once. The specimen was PBMCs or T cells enriched from blood (not recorded which). Receptors were obtained from a woman between 40 and 50 years old with acute COVID-19. Both conserved end residues are part of each CDR3. D genes are given only for firm matches. Clone size, where shown, is once, few, many, or a class for clones that have expanded.

J | D | V | size | DNA | CDR3
TRBJ1-5 | . | TRBV19 | . | TGTGCCAGTAGTTTTCCCGGAGGGGCGGGTGGCAATCAGCCCCAGCATTTT | CASSFPGGAGGNQPQHF
TRBJ1-4 | . | TRBV6-5 | . | TGTGCCAGCAGTTCCACCCGGGGGGCGGGGGAAAAACTGTTTTTT | CASSSTRGAGEKLFF
TRBJ1-4 | . | TRBV11-3 | . | TGTGCCAGCAGCTCAGATACAGGGTATGAAGAAAAACTGTTTTTT | CASSSDTGYEEKLFF
TRBJ2-3 | TRBD2 | TRBV30 | . | TGTGCCTGGAGTGTACGCCGGGGGGGCACTGATACGCAGTATTTT | CAWSVRRGGTDTQYF
TRBJ2-1 | TRBD1 | TRBV7-8 | . | TGTGCCAGCAGCTCACCGGACAGGGGCTACAATGAGCAGTTCTTC | CASSSPDRGYNEQFF
TRBJ1-1 | TRBD1 | TRBV10-1 | . | TGCGCCAGCAGTGACCGACAGGGAAAGAACACTGAAGCTTTCTTT | CASSDRQGKNTEAFF
TRBJ1-1 | TRBD1 | TRBV7-2 | once | TGTGCCAGCAGCTATGGGACAGGGGGCGAACGTGAAGCTTTCTTT | CASSYGTGGEREAFF
TRBJ1-4 | TRBD1 | TRBV27 | . | TGTGCCAGCAGTTTATCGCACAGGGGGCGGAAGGAAAAACTGTTTTTT | CASSLSHRGRKEKLFF
TRBJ1-2 | . | TRBV28 | . | TGTGCCAGTTTGGGACAAATCTATGGCTACACCTTC | CASLGQIYGYTF
TRBJ2-1 | TRBD2 | TRBV13 | . | TGTGCCAGCAGCTCCGGCGGGGCTAGCGGGGGGGTTTTCTCCTACAATGAGCAGTTCTTC | CASSSGGASGGVFSYNEQFF
TRBJ2-7 | . | TRBV7-8 | . | TGTGCCAGCATCTACTCCCGGGACACTACCTACGAGCAGTACTTC | CASIYSRDTTYEQYF
TRBJ2-1 | TRBD2 | TRBV4-1 | few | TGCGCCAGCAGCCGCGAGAGCGGGGCGTACTCCTACAATGAGCAGTTCTTC | CASSRESGAYSYNEQFF
TRBJ1-2 | . | TRBV12-3/TRBV12-4 | . | TGTGCCAGCAGTTTTACGTGGAGTCTCACCTTC | CASSFTWSLTF
TRBJ1-2 | TRBD1 | TRBV7-2 | . | TGTGCCAGCAGCTCCCGGGGGGGACAGCCAGCTAACTATGGCTACACCTTC | CASSSRGGQPANYGYTF
TRBJ2-6 | . | TRBV18 | . | TGTGCCAGCTCTCCTACCAGGTCTGGGGCCAACGTCCTGACTTTC | CASSPTRSGANVLTF